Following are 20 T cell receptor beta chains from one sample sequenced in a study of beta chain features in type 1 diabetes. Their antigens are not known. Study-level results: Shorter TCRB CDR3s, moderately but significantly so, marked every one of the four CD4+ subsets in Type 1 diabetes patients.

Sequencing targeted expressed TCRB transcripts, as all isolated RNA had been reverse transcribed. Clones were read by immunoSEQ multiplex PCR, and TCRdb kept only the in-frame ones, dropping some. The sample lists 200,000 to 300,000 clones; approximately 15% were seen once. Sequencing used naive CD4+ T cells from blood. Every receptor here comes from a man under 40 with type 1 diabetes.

The CDR3 nucleotides read TGTGCCAGCAGTGTGGGGGGATACTACACCTTC. Its translation is CASSVGGYYTF. V and J are TRBV2 and TRBJ1-2; D is possibly TRBD1 (5 bases). This CDR3 contains 11 residues. In germline, CDR1 is SNHLY, CDR2 FYNNEI. V lost 4 bases and J 10 bases, leaving 10 bases between the germline ends.

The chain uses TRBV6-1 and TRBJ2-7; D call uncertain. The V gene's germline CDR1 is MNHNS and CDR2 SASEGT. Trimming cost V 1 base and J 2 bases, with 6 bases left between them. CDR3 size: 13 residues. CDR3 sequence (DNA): TGTGCCAGCAGTGAAGGCAGTACCTACGAGCAGTACTTC. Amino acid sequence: CASSEGSTYEQYF.

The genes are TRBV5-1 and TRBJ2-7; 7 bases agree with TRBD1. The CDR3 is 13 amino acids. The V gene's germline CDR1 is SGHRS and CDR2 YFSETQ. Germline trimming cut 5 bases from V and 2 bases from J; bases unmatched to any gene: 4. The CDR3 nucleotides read TGCGCCAGCAGGCAGGGGGAAGCCTACGAGCAGTACTTC. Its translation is CASRQGEAYEQYF.

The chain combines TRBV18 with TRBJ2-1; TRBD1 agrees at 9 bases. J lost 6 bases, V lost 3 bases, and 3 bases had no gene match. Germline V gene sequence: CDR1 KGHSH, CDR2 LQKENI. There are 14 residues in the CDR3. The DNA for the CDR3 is TGTGCCAGCTCACCCCGGACAGGGGTCAATGAGCAGTTCTTC. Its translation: CASSPRTGVNEQFF.

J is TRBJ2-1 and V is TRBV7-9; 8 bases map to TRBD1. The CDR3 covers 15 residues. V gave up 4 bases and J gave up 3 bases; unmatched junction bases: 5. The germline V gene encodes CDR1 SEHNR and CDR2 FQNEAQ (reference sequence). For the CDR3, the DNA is TGTGCCAGCAGCTCAGGACAGGGTCGCTACAATGAGCAGTTCTTC. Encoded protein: CASSSGQGRYNEQFF. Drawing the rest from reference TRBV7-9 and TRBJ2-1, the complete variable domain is DTGVSQNPRHKITKRGQNVTFRCDPISEHNRLYWYRQTLGQGPEFLTYFQNEAQLEKSRLLSDRFSAERPKGSFSTLEIQRTEQGDSAMYLCASSSGQGRYNEQFFGPGTRLTVL.

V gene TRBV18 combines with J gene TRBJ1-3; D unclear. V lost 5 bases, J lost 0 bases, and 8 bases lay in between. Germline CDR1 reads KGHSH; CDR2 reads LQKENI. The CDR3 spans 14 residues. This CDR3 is CASSTDTSGNTIYF. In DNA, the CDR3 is TGTGCCAGCTCAACCGACACCTCTGGAAACACCATATATTTT.

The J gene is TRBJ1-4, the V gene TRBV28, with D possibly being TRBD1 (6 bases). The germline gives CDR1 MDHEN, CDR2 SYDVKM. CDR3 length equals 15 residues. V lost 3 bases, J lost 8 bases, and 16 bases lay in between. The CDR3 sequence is CASSLGGAEGEKLFF. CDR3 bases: TGTGCCAGCAGTTTGGGGGGGGCCGAAGGGGAAAAACTGTTTTTT.

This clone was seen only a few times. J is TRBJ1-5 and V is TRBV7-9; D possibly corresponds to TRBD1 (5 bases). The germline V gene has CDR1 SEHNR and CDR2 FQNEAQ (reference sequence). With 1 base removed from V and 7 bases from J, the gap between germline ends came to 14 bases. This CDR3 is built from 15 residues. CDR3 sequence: CASSLGSGPGQPQHF. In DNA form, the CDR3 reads TGTGCCAGCAGCTTAGGATCAGGCCCAGGGCAGCCCCAGCATTTT.

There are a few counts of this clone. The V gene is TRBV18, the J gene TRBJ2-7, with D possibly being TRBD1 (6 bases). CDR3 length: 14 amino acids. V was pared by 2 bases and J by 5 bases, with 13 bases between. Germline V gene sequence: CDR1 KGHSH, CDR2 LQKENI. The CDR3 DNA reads TGTGCCAGCTCACCATTTGACAGGACAAACGAGCAGTACTTC. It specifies CASSPFDRTNEQYF.

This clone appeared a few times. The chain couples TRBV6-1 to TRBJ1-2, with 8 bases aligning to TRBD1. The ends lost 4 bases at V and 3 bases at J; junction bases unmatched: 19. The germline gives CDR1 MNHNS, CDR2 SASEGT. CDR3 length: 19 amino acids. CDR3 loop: CASSATDWAGGDLDYGYTF. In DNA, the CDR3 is TGTGCCAGCAGTGCCACGGACTGGGCAGGGGGCGATTTGGACTATGGCTACACCTTC.

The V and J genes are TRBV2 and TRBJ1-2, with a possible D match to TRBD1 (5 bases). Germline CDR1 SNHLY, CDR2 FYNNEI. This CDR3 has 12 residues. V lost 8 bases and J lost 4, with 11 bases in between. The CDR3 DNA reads TGTGCCAGCGGAGACAGCAGCTATGGCTACACCTTC. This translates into CASGDSSYGYTF.

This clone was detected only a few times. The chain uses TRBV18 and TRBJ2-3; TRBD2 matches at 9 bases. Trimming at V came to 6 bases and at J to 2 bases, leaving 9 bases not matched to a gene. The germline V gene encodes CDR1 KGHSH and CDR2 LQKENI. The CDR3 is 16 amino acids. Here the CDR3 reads CASSPFPGLATDTQYF. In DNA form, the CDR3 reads TGTGCCAGCTCGCCCTTTCCGGGACTAGCCACAGATACGCAGTATTTT.

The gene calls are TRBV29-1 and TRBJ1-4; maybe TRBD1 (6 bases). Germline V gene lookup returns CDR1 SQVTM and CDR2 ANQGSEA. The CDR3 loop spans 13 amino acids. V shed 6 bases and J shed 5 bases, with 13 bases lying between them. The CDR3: CSVADSRNEKLFF. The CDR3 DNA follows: TGCAGCGTCGCGGACAGCCGGAATGAAAAACTGTTTTTT.

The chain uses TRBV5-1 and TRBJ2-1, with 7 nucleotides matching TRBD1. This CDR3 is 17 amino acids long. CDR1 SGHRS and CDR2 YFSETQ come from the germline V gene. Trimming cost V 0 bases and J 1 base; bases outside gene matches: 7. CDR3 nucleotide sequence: TGCGCCAGCAGCTTGGGGGCCGGGACAGCGTCCTACAATGAGCAGTTCTTC. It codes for CASSLGAGTASYNEQFF.

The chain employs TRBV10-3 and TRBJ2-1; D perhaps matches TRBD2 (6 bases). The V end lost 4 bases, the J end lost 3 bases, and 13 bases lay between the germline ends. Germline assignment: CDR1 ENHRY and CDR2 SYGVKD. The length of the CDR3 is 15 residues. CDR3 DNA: TGTGCCATCAGTGTGGCGGGATACGACTACAATGAGCAGTTCTTC. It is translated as CAISVAGYDYNEQFF.

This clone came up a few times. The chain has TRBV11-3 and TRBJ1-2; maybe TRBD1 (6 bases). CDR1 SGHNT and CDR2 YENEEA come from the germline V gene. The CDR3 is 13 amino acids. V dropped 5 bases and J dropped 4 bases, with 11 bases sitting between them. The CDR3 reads CASSPNRAYGYTF. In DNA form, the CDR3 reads TGTGCCAGCAGCCCTAACAGGGCCTATGGCTACACCTTC.

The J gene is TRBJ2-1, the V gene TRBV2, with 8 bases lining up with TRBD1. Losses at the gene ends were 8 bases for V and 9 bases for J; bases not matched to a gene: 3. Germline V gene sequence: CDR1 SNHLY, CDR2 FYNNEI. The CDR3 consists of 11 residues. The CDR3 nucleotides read TGTGCCAGCCAGGGGGCGGGTGAGCAGTTCTTC. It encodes CASQGAGEQFF. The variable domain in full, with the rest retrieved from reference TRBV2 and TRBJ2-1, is EPEVTQTPSHQVTQMGQEVILRCVPISNHLYFYWYRQILGQKVEFLVSFYNNEISEKSEIFDDQFSVERPDGSNFTLKIRSTKLEDSAMYFCASQGAGEQFFGPGTRLTVL.

The CDR3 nucleotides are TGCAGCGTCCGGGGGAGTAGTCTGCCTCCCAAAAACATTCAGTACTTC. Its translation is CSVRGSSLPPKNIQYF. The chain links TRBV29-1 to TRBJ2-4, with D possibly matching TRBD2 (6 bases). Trimming removed 6 bases at V and 2 bases at J, with 20 bases between. This CDR3 region has 16 residues. The germline CDR1 and CDR2 sequences are SQVTM and ANQGSEA.

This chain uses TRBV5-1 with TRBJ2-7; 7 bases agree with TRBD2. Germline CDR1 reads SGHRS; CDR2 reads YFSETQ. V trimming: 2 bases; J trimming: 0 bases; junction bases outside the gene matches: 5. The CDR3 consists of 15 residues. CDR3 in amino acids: CASSFLADDSYEQYF. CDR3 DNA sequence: TGCGCCAGCAGCTTCCTAGCGGATGACTCCTACGAGCAGTACTTC.

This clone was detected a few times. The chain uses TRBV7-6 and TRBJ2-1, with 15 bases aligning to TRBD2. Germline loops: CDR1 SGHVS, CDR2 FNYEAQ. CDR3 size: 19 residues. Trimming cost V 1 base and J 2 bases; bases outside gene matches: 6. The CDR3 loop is CASSLGGTSGGQTYNEQFF. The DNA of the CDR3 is TGTGCCAGCAGCTTAGGCGGGACTAGCGGGGGGCAAACCTACAATGAGCAGTTCTTC. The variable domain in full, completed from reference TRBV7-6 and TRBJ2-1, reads GAGVSQSPRYKVTKRGQDVALRCDPISGHVSLYWYRQALGQGPEFLTYFNYEAQQDKSGLPNDRFSAERPEGSISTLTIQRTEQRDSAMYRCASSLGGTSGGQTYNEQFFGPGTRLTVL.